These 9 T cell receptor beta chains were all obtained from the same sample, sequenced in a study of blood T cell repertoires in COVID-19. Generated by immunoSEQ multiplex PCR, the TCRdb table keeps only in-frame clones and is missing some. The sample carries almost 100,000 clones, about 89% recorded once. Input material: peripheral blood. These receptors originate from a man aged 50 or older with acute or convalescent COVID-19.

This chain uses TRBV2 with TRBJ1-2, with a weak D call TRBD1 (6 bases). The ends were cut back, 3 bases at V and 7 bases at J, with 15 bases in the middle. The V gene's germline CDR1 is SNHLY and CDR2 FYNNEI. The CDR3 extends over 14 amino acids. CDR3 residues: CASSEDSGRVGYTF. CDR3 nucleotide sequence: TGTGCCAGCAGTGAGGACAGTGGTCGGGTTGGCTACACCTTC.

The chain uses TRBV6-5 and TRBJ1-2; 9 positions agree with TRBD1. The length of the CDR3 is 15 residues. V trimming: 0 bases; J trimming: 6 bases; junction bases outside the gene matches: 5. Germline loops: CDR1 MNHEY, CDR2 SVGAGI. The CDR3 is CASSYSQGAPDGYTF. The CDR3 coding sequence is TGTGCCAGCAGTTACTCACAGGGGGCCCCCGATGGCTACACCTTC.

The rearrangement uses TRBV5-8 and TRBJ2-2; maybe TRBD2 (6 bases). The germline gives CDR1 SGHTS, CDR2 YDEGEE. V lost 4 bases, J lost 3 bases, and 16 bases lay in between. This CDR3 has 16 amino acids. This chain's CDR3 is CASSPGSSGYTGELFF. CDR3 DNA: TGTGCCAGCAGCCCCGGAAGTAGCGGATACACCGGGGAGCTGTTTTTT.

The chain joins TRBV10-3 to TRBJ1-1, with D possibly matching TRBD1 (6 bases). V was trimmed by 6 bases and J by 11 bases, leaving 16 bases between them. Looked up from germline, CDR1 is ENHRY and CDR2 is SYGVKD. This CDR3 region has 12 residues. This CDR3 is CAIRTGSQVAFF. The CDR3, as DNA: TGTGCCATCAGAACAGGGTCTCAGGTGGCTTTCTTT.

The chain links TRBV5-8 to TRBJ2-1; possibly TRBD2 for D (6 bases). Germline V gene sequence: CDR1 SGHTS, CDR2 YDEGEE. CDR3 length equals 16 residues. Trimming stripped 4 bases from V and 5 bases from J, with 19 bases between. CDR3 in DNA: TGTGCCAGCAGCCTGGACCGCGGGGCCGGTAACAATGAGCAGTTCTTC. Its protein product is CASSLDRGAGNNEQFF.

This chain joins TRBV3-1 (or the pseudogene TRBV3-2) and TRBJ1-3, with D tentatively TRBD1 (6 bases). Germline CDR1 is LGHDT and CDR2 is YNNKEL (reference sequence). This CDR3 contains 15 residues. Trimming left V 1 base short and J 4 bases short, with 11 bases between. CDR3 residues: CASSQGSRGGNTIYF. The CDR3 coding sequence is TGTGCCAGCAGCCAAGGGTCCAGGGGAGGAAACACCATATATTTT.

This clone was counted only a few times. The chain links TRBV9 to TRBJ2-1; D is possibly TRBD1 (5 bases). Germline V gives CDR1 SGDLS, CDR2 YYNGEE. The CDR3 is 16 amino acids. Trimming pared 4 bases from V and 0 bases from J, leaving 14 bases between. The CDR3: CASSPRVAVSYNEQFF. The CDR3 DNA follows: TGTGCCAGCAGCCCCAGGGTGGCGGTCTCCTACAATGAGCAGTTCTTC.

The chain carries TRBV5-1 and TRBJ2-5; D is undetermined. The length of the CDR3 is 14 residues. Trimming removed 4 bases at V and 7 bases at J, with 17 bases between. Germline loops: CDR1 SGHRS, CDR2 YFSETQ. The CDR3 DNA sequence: TGCGCCAGCAGCCCGGTCCCGGGTTTCGGGACCCAGTACTTC. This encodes CASSPVPGFGTQYF.

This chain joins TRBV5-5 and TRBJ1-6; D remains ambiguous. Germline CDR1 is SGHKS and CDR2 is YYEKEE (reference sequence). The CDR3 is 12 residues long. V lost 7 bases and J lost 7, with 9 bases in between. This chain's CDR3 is CASEGGNSPLHF. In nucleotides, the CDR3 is TGTGCCAGCGAAGGAGGGAATTCACCCCTCCACTTT.